This passage covers 28 T cell receptor beta chains from one sample sequenced in a study of vaccination effects on CD4 cells after COVID-19. Prior to sequencing, the ViraFEST assay stimulated PBMC with viral peptide pools, which expanded the antigen-specific CD4+ T cells. After less than twelve days in culture, the CD4+ T cells were isolated. All participants had two doses of either the BNT162b2 or mRNA-1273 vaccine. The assay was immunoSEQ multiplex PCR, and TCRdb's table has in-frame clones only and misses some. This table holds over 80,000 clones, around 77% found once. The antigens for these receptors are not known. Sequenced here: CD4+ T cells from PBMCs cultured with HCoV-OC43 spike peptides, sampled after COVID-19 vaccination. Subset in this sample: HCoV-OC43 spike overlapping peptide pool stimulation. The receptor set was obtained from a human donor who received a COVID-19 vaccine.

This chain joins TRBV7-2 and TRBJ2-7; possible D gene TRBD1, 5 bases. The germline V gene encodes CDR1 SGHTA and CDR2 FQGNSA. Deletions cut 1 base from V and 3 bases from J, with 7 bases between. The CDR3 extends over 13 amino acids. CDR3 nucleotide sequence: TGTGCCAGCAGCTTAGACAGGCACTACGAGCAGTACGTC. Translating gives CASSLDRHYEQYV.

The chain carries TRBV9 and TRBJ2-2, with D possibly being TRBD2 (5 bases). The CDR3 covers 15 residues. Germline V lookup: CDR1 SGDLS, CDR2 YYNGEE. V was shortened by 0 bases and J by 1 base, with 7 bases between the two germline ends. The CDR3 loop reads CASSVGGQNTGELFF. CDR3 nucleotide sequence: TGTGCCAGCAGCGTAGGAGGGCAGAACACCGGGGAGCTGTTTTTT.

This clone came up a few times. This chain's CDR3 is CASRAPTGEQYV. The CDR3 DNA reads as TGCGCCAGCAGAGCCCCCACCGGCGAGCAGTACGTC. The gene calls are TRBV5-1 and TRBJ2-7; D is uncertain. Germline-derived CDR1 and CDR2 are SGHRS and YFSETQ. The CDR3 is made up of 12 amino acids. V was clipped by 5 bases and J by 6 bases, with 12 bases between them.

This clone was picked up one time. The genes are TRBV7-4 and TRBJ2-5; D might be TRBD1 or TRBD2, each matching 5 bases. Trimming left V 5 bases short and J 9 bases short, with 19 bases between. The CDR3 contains 14 residues. Per the germline V gene, CDR1 is SGHVT and CDR2 is SQSDAQ. CDR3 bases: TGTGCCAGCAGCCCCAGGCTGGGGGTGCAGTCCCAGTACTTC. This encodes CASSPRLGVQSQYF.

This chain links TRBV5-5 with TRBJ1-2; D gene unclear. Germline V CDR1 and CDR2: SGHKS, YYEKEE (reference sequence). Trimming left V 5 bases short and J 4 bases short, with 15 bases between. The CDR3 covers 14 residues. For the CDR3, the DNA is TGTGCCAGCAGACGGACCCTCGAGGGCTATGGCTACACCTTC. Amino acids: CASRRTLEGYGYTF. The full variable domain, its missing parts supplied by reference TRBV5-5 and TRBJ1-2, is DAGVTQSPTHLIKTRGQQVTLRCSPISGHKSVSWYQQVLGQGPQFIFQYYEKEERGRGNFPDRFSARQFPNYSSELNVNALLLGDSALYLCASRRTLEGYGYTFGSGTRLTVV.

This clone was seen more than once but under ten times. The chain is built from TRBV6-5 and TRBJ1-1; D is uncertain. The CDR3 has 13 amino acids. Trimming removed 4 bases at V and 0 bases at J, with 6 bases between. Germline V gene lookup returns CDR1 MNHEY and CDR2 SVGAGI. The CDR3 DNA sequence: TGTGCCAGCAGTTCGAGTATGAACACTGAAGCTTTCTTT. Translated: CASSSSMNTEAFF.

V usage is TRBV6-6 and J usage is TRBJ1-6; D is unclear. Germline lookup yields CDR1 MNHNY and CDR2 SVGAGI (reference sequence). V was cut by 5 bases and J by 10 bases, with 12 bases left in between. The CDR3 contains 13 residues. This CDR3 is CASSPRKESPLHF. As DNA, the CDR3 is TGTGCCAGCAGTCCCAGAAAAGAATCACCCCTCCACTTT.

This rearrangement joins TRBV12-3 or TRBV12-4 to TRBJ2-1, with D tentatively TRBD2 (6 bases). With 6 bases removed from V and 4 bases from J, the gap between germline ends came to 10 bases. This CDR3 comprises 13 residues. The CDR3, as DNA: TGTGCCAGCAGGCCGGGGGTTTACAATGAGCAGTTCTTC. Translated, it gives CASRPGVYNEQFF.

The chain employs TRBV6-5 and TRBJ2-3, with 9 bases lining up with TRBD2. CDR3 length equals 15 residues. Germline CDR1 MNHEY, CDR2 SVGAGI. The V segment lost 2 bases and the J segment 5 bases; nucleotides outside the gene matches: 5. The CDR3: CASSYRRGGRDTQYF. In DNA form, the CDR3 reads TGTGCCAGCAGTTACAGGCGGGGGGGCCGAGATACGCAGTATTTT.

This chain uses TRBV19 with TRBJ1-2; D possibly corresponds to TRBD1 (6 bases). From germline, CDR1 is LNHDA and CDR2 SQIVND (reference sequence). This CDR3 spans 13 amino acids. V lost 2 bases and J lost 6, with 10 bases in between. CDR3 protein: CASSIRGADGYTF. In nucleotides, the CDR3 is TGTGCCAGTAGTATACGGGGGGCAGATGGCTACACCTTC.

This chain uses TRBV7-2 with TRBJ1-5; 7 nucleotides agree with TRBD1. V shed 1 base and J 7 bases; nucleotides not matched to a gene: 13. CDR1 is SGHTA, CDR2 FQGNSA, per germline. This CDR3 spans 17 amino acids. DNA of the CDR3: TGTGCCAGCAGCTTAGGCGAAAGGGCAGGGGGTCGGCAGCCCCAGCATTTT. This gives the protein CASSLGERAGGRQPQHF.

This clone was detected only a few times. The V gene is TRBV24-1, the J gene TRBJ2-1; tentatively, D is TRBD1 (5 bases). Germline V gene lookup returns CDR1 KGHDR and CDR2 SFDVKD. Trimming pared 10 bases from V and 3 bases from J, leaving 12 bases between. This CDR3 comprises 13 residues. CDR3 bases: TGTGCCACAGGGGTAAGCGTCTACAATGAGCAGTTCTTC. This translates into CATGVSVYNEQFF.

The chain recombines TRBV6-2 or TRBV6-3 with TRBJ2-3, with a possible D match to TRBD2 (5 bases). V dropped 4 bases and J dropped 5 bases, with 16 bases sitting between them. This CDR3 is 15 amino acids long. Germline V lookup: CDR1 MNHEY, CDR2 SVGEGT. The CDR3 here is CASSSGKGIVDTQYF. CDR3 coding DNA: TGTGCCAGCAGTTCCGGGAAGGGAATCGTAGATACGCAGTATTTT.

The chain links TRBV3-1 (or the pseudogene TRBV3-2) to TRBJ2-3, with 14 nucleotides matching TRBD2. The CDR3 is made up of 17 amino acids. Per the germline V gene, CDR1 is LGHDT and CDR2 is YNNKEL (reference sequence). V lost 4 bases, J lost 5 bases, and 8 bases stayed unmatched. CDR3 in DNA: TGTGCCAGCAGCCGCTTGGGGACTAGCGGGGGCCAAGATACGCAGTATTTT. This codes for CASSRLGTSGGQDTQYF.

This chain joins TRBV2 and TRBJ2-4; D unresolved. The CDR3 sequence is 14 residues long. Germline CDR1 SNHLY, CDR2 FYNNEI. The V and J ends lost 9 bases and 1 base respectively, with 13 bases between them. In nucleotides, the CDR3 is TGTGCCAGTAGAAGCTCCTCGGCCAAAAACATTCAGTACTTC. The encoded protein is CASRSSSAKNIQYF.

This clone was found a few times. The CDR3 region is CASSPRLAGLQETQYF. The DNA of the CDR3 is TGTGCCAGCTCACCACGCCTAGCGGGGCTCCAAGAGACCCAGTACTTC. The V call is TRBV18, the J call TRBJ2-5; 9 nucleotides match TRBD2. J gave up 1 base and V 1 base, and 4 bases lay outside the gene matches. Germline V gives CDR1 KGHSH, CDR2 LQKENI. The CDR3 length is 16 residues.

The J gene is TRBJ2-5, the V gene TRBV28; no clear D. This CDR3 is 15 amino acids long. Germline values: CDR1 MDHEN, CDR2 SYDVKM. V was pared by 3 bases and J by 2 bases, with 13 bases between. The CDR3 nucleotides read TGTGCCAGCAGTTTCCTTGACGCACGACAAGAGACCCAGTACTTC. Translated, it gives CASSFLDARQETQYF.

The chain is built from TRBV12-2 and TRBJ2-7; the D call of TRBD1 is as the table states it, not checked on the DNA. TRBV12-2 is assigned pseudogene status. The CDR3 sequence is 17 residues long. Here the CDR3 DNA reads TGTGCAAGTCGCTTAGCAGGGACAGGGAAAACAACCTACGAGCAGTACGTC. This codes for CASRLAGTGKTTYEQYV.

The chain is built from TRBV10-1 and TRBJ1-1; 7 bases line up with TRBD1. With 3 bases clipped from V and 5 bases from J, the junction kept 12 bases outside the gene matches. The CDR3 runs 16 residues. Germline V gene sequence: CDR1 WNHNN, CDR2 SYGVQD (reference sequence). The CDR3, as DNA: TGCGCCAGCAGTGACCCCAGACAGGGAGTGGGGACTGAAGCTTTCTTT. Translating gives CASSDPRQGVGTEAFF.

The V gene is TRBV28, the J gene TRBJ2-2; TRBD1 or TRBD2 may be the D gene (5 bases each). Trimming took 4 bases from V and 4 from J, leaving 13 bases between them. The CDR3 sequence is 15 residues long. Per germline, CDR1 MDHEN and CDR2 SYDVKM. The CDR3 loop reads CASSSGAAGTGELFF. CDR3 coding DNA: TGTGCCAGCAGTTCCGGGGCGGCCGGCACCGGGGAGCTGTTTTTT.

This chain links TRBV25-1 with TRBJ1-3; 7 nucleotides align to TRBD1. Trimming removed 5 bases from V and 4 bases from J; junction bases left unmatched: 8. The CDR3 consists of 15 residues. Germline loops: CDR1 MGHDK, CDR2 SYGVNS. The CDR3 nucleotides read TGTGCCAGCAGTATACCGGGACAGATGGGAAACACCATATATTTT. The encoded protein is CASSIPGQMGNTIYF.

The rearrangement links TRBV18 to TRBJ2-5; D is undetermined. CDR1 and CDR2 (germline): KGHSH, LQKENI. CDR3 size: 15 residues. Trimming pared 5 bases from V and 1 base from J, leaving 14 bases between. CDR3 DNA sequence: TGTGCCAGCTCATCCCACAGTCACAGCCAAGAGACCCAGTACTTC. Its translation: CASSSHSHSQETQYF.

V usage is TRBV3-1 (or the pseudogene TRBV3-2) and J usage is TRBJ1-4; TRBD1 might be the D (5 bases). The CDR3 covers 16 residues. Germline V gives CDR1 LGHDT, CDR2 YNNKEL (reference sequence). Trimming took off 2 bases at V and 7 bases at J, with 17 bases between the two ends. The CDR3 DNA reads as TGTGCCAGCAGCCAATATGGGGGGATGAGACCTGAAAAACTGTTTTTT. This codes for CASSQYGGMRPEKLFF.

The rearrangement uses TRBV7-2 and TRBJ1-5; 8 bases are a match to TRBD1. V lost 6 bases to trimming and J lost 7 bases; unmatched junction nucleotides: 8. Germline V CDR1 and CDR2: SGHTA, FQGNSA. The CDR3 is 14 residues long. The chain's CDR3 is CASRQTGAGQPQHF. CDR3 nucleotides: TGTGCCAGCAGACAGACAGGGGCAGGACAGCCCCAGCATTTT.

The J gene is TRBJ2-3, the V gene TRBV19; TRBD1 matches at 10 bases. Germline V gene lookup returns CDR1 LNHDA and CDR2 SQIVND (reference sequence). The V and J ends lost 9 bases and 7 bases, in that order; junction bases with no gene match: 13. The CDR3 totals 15 residues. CDR3 sequence reads: CASTDRGRGTNTQYF. DNA of the CDR3: TGTGCCAGCACAGACAGGGGGCGAGGGACAAATACGCAGTATTTT.

This chain connects TRBV3-1 (or the pseudogene TRBV3-2) to TRBJ1-4; no clear D gene. Germline CDR1 LGHDT, CDR2 YNNKEL (reference sequence). Deletions cut 4 bases from V and 3 bases from J, with 15 bases between. The CDR3 length is 16 residues. The CDR3 loop reads CASSPEVPASNEKLFF. The CDR3 nucleotides are TGTGCCAGCAGCCCAGAGGTGCCAGCCTCTAATGAAAAACTGTTTTTT.

This clone was observed once. This sequence joins TRBV10-3 and TRBJ1-2, with D unresolved. CDR1 ENHRY and CDR2 SYGVKD come from the germline V gene. The CDR3 runs to 14 residues. V was pared by 6 bases and J by 4 bases, with 15 bases between. The CDR3, as DNA: TGTGCCATCAGCGCTAACGGGAGCTTCTATGGCTACACCTTC. Translation: CAISANGSFYGYTF.

This clone was detected a few times. This rearrangement joins TRBV6-5 to TRBJ2-2, with 10 positions matching TRBD1. V lost 0 bases, J lost 7 bases, and 5 bases stayed unmatched. The germline V gene has CDR1 MNHEY and CDR2 SVGAGI. The CDR3 sequence is 16 residues long. In nucleotides, the CDR3 is TGTGCCAGCAGTTACTCCCGGACAGGGGGTAGCGGGGAGCTGTTTTTT. This encodes CASSYSRTGGSGELFF.